This TCR beta chain was profiled in a study of cytomegalovirus exposure and HLA in healthy donors. Study-level background: Findings of an earlier analysis included some 110 million unique TCR beta sequences from roughly 200 million T cells. Of all 400 or so donors who were genotyped, roughly 83% belonged to the Caucasian-associated ancestry cluster. Whole-study results and caveats: TCR beta chain V- and J-gene trimming was linked, in a later analysis, to a missense variant in DCLRE1C.

Comment on this clone: Antigen unknown.

The CDR3 contains 15 residues. Germline CDR1 SGHTA, CDR2 FQGTGA. The V and J ends lost 2 bases and 5 bases respectively, with 14 bases between them. Nominally healthy donors were sampled, though unrecorded immune exposures were likely. Use of 60 Vbeta and 13 Jbeta primers characterized the PCR. Using immunoSEQ multiplex PCR, the repertoire was profiled, and TCRdb retains in-frame clones only, with some absent. The data show approximately 100,000 clones, about 74% seen once. The chain has TRBV7-3 and TRBJ2-3, with a tentative D call TRBD1 (8 bases). This receptor was taken from a male donor in good health and CMV-seronegative. The sequencing input was PBMCs. The CDR3, as DNA: TGTGCCAGCAGCTTATCCACAGGGGGGGGAGATACGCAGTATTTT. Encoded protein: CASSLSTGGGDTQYF.